This entry features one TCR beta chain sequence. Its antigen is not known. This record comes from a study of cytomegalovirus exposure and HLA in healthy donors. Study-level points and caveats: Associated with HLA alleles at 0.05 false discovery rate in a later analysis were some 18,000 TCR beta sequences. DRB1 had the most TCR associations and HLA-C the fewest, a later analysis found, with rates varying by HLA locus. Later on, a genetic analysis was performed. It linked a missense variant in DCLRE1C with V- and J-gene trimming of TCR beta.

In the PCR, 60 Vbeta and 13 Jbeta primers were used. Here immunoSEQ multiplex PCR was the method, and the copy in TCRdb shows in-frame clones only, minus some. The sample holds some 120,000 clones, 79% seen once. Germline values: CDR1 SNHLY, CDR2 FYNNEI. This CDR3 comprises 15 residues. V gave up 6 bases and J gave up 4 bases, with 17 bases separating them. Sequenced sample: PBMCs. V and J are TRBV2 and TRBJ2-3; maybe TRBD1 (8 bases). This receptor was obtained from a woman between 18 and 29 years old in good health and CMV-seropositive. The CDR3 bases are TGTGCCAGCAGCCCACAGGGGGGGACATCAGATACGCAGTATTTT. Translating gives CASSPQGGTSDTQYF.